This TCR beta chain is drawn from a study of T-cell memory formation after mild COVID-19. Study details: Largely, TCR clusters stayed within a single donor.

A remark on this clonotype: What it recognizes is unknown.

Employing constant-segment primers, 5'RACE generated TCR alpha and TCR beta cDNA libraries bearing sample barcodes and UMIs. MiXCR, applied by TCRdb to the 5' RACE reads, yields one record per CDR3 protein. The table has about 50,000 distinct CDR3 sequences, 9% to 15% seen once. The study's findings and limits: Some clones that responded turned up in pre-infection memory, which suggests that cross-reactive memory joined in. Contracting CD4+ clones lay largely in CM and EM, with CD8+ ones residing in EMRA.

The specimen was PBMCs or a T cell subset sorted from them (not recorded which). The clonotype was recovered from a man aged 18 to 29 who had mild COVID-19 (a few samples of this study predate the infection). Cell type and time point are not known.

The CDR3: CASSQELLAGGPGTQYF. In DNA form, the CDR3 reads TGTGCCAGCAGCCAGGAGTTACTAGCGGGGGGGCCAGGTACGCAGTATTTT. The chain carries TRBV4-2 and TRBJ2-3, with 13 bases lining up with TRBD2. The CDR3 spans 17 residues. Germline CDR1 LGHNA, CDR2 YNFKEQ. The junction had 11 bases not matched to a gene; V was cut back by 3 bases and J by 8 bases.